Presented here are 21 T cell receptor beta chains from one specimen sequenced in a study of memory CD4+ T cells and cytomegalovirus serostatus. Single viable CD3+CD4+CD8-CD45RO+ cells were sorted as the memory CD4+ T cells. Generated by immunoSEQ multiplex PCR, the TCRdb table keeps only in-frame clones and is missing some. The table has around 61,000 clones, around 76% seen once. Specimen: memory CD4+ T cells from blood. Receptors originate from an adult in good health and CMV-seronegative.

The DNA for the CDR3 is TGTGCCAGCTCACCACTTGGCTACTCCTACGAGCAGTACTTC. Protein product: CASSPLGYSYEQYF. The rearrangement links TRBV18 to TRBJ2-7; the D is unclear. The germline V gene has CDR1 KGHSH and CDR2 LQKENI. V was cut by 1 base and J by 0 bases, with 7 bases left in between. CDR3 length: 14 amino acids.

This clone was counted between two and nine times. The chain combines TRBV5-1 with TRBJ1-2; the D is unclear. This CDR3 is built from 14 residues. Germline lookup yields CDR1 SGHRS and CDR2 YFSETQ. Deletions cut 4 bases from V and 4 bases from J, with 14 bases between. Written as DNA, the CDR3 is TGCGCCAGCAGCGTGGAAAACAAGGGCTATGGCTACACCTTC. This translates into CASSVENKGYGYTF.

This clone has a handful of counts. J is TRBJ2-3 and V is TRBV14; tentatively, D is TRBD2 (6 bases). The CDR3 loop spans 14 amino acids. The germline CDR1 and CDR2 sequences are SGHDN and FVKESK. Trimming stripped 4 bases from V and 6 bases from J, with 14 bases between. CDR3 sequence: CASSRDSLRDTQYF. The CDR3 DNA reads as TGTGCCAGCAGCCGGGACTCCCTGAGGGATACGCAGTATTTT.

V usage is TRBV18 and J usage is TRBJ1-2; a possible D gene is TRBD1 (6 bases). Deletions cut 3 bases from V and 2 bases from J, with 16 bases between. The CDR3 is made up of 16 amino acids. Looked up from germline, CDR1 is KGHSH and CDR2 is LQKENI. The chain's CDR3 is CASSPDFGGANYGYTF. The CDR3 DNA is TGTGCCAGCTCACCCGATTTCGGGGGGGCCAACTATGGCTACACCTTC.

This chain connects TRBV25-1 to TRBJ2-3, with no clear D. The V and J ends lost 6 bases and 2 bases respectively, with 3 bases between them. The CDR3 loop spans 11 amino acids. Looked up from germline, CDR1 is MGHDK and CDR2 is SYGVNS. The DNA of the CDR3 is TGTGCCAGCAGGATCACAGATACGCAGTATTTT. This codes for CASRITDTQYF.

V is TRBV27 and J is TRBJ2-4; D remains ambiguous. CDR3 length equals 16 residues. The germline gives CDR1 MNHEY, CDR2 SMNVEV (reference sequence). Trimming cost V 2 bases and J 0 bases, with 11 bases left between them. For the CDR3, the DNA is TGTGCCAGCAGTTTAGCCGGGCGGCTAGCCAAAAACATTCAGTACTTC. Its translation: CASSLAGRLAKNIQYF.

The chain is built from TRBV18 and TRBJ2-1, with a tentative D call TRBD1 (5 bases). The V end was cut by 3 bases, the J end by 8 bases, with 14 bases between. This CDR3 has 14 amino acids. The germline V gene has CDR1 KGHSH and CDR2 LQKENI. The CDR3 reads CASSPPYTGDEQFF. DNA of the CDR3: TGTGCCAGCTCACCGCCATATACAGGCGATGAGCAGTTCTTC.

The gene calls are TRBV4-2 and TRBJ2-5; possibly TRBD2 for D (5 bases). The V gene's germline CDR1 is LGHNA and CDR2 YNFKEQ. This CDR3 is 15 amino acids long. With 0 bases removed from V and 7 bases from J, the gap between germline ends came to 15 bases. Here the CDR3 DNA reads TGTGCCAGCAGCCAAGAGGTGGACTGGGCGTGGACCCAGTACTTC. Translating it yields CASSQEVDWAWTQYF.

The CDR3 bases are TGTGCCAGCAGCTTTTCGGGAGGGAGTGGATACGAGCAGTACTTC. The encoded protein is CASSFSGGSGYEQYF. The chain couples TRBV7-2 to TRBJ2-7; TRBD2 matches at 8 bases. Germline V gives CDR1 SGHTA, CDR2 FQGNSA. The CDR3 covers 15 residues. V lost 3 bases to trimming and J lost 4 bases; unmatched junction nucleotides: 8.

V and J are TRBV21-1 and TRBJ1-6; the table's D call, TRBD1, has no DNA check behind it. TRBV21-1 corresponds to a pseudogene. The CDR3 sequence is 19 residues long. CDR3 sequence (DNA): TGTGCCAGCAGCACGCGACAGGGCAGGGGGAAGGGGGCCGGTTCACCCCTCCACTTT. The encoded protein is CASSTRQGRGKGAGSPLHF.

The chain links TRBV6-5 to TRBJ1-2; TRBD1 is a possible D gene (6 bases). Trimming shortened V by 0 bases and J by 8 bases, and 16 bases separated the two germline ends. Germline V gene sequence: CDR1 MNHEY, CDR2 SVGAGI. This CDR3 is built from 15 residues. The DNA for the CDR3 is TGTGCCAGCAGTTACTCGAACCAGGGGCTCGGAGGCTACACCTTC. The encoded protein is CASSYSNQGLGGYTF.

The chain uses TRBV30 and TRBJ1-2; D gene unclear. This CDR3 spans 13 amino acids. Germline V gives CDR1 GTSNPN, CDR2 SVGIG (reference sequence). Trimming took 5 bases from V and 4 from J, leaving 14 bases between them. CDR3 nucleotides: TGTGCCTGGGCTATCGGGCACCTCTATGGCTACACCTTC. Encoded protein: CAWAIGHLYGYTF. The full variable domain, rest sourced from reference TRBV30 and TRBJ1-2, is SQTIHQWPATLVQPVGSPLSLECTVEGTSNPNLYWYRQAAGRGLQLLFYSVGIGQISSEVPQNLSASRPQDRQFILSSKKLLLSDSGFYLCAWAIGHLYGYTFGSGTRLTVV.

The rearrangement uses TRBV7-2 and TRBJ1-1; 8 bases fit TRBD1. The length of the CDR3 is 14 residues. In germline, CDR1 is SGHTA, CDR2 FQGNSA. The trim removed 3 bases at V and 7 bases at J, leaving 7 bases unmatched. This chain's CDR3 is CASSLAGQGGEAFF. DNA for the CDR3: TGTGCCAGCAGCTTGGCCGGACAGGGCGGTGAAGCTTTCTTT.

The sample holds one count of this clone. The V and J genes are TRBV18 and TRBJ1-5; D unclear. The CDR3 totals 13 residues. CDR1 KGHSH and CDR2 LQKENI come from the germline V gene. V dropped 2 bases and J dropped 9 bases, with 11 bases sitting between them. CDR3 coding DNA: TGTGCCAGCTCACCAGCTCGAGGTGGGCCCCAGCATTTT. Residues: CASSPARGGPQHF.

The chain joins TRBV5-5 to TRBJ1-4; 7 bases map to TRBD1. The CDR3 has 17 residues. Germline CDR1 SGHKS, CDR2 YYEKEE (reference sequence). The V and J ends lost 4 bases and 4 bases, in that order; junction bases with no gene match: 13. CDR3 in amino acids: CASSPRTGRLDNEKLFF. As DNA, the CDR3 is TGTGCCAGCAGCCCTCGGACAGGAAGGTTGGATAATGAAAAACTGTTTTTT.

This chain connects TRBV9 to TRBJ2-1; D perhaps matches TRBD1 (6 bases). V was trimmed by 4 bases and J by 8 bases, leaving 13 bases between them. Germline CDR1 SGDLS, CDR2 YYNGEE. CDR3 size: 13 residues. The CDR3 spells CASSPQGPDEQFF. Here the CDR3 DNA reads TGTGCCAGCAGCCCCCAGGGGCCGGATGAGCAGTTCTTC.

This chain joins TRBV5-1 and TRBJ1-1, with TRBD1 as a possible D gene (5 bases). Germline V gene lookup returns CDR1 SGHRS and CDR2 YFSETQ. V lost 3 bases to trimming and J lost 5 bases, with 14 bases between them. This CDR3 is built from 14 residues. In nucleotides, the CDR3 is TGCGCCAGCAGCTCGCTAGAGGGGCCAACTGAAGCTTTCTTT. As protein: CASSSLEGPTEAFF.

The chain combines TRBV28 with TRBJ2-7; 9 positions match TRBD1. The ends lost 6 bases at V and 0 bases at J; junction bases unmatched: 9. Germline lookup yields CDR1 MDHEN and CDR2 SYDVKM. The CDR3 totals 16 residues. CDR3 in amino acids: CASSPWGQGHSYEQYF. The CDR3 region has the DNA TGTGCCAGCAGCCCCTGGGGACAGGGTCACTCCTACGAGCAGTACTTC.

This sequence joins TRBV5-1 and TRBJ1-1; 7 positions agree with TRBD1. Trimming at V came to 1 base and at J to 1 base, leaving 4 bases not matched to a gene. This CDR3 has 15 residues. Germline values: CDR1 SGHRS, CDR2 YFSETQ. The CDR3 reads CASSLTGEANTEAFF. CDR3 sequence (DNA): TGCGCCAGCAGCTTGACAGGGGAGGCGAACACTGAAGCTTTCTTT.

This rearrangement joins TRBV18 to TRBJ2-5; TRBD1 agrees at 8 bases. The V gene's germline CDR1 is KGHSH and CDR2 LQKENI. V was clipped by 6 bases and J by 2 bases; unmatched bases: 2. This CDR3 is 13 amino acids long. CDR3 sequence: CASSRDRQETQYF. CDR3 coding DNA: TGTGCCAGCTCTCGGGACAGGCAAGAGACCCAGTACTTC.

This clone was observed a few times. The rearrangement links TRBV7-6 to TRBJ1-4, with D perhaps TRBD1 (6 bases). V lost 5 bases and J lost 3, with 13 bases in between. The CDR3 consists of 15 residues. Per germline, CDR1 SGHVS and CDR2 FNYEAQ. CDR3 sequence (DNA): TGTGCCAGCAGCCAGGGGAACCAAGCTAATGAAAAACTGTTTTTT. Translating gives CASSQGNQANEKLFF.